The 23 T cell receptor beta chains given below trace back to one sample, sequenced in a study of blood T cell repertoires in COVID-19. Clones were sequenced by immunoSEQ multiplex PCR, and TCRdb holds only the in-frame ones, with some missing. The sample holds approximately 220,000 clones, 85% seen once. The sample was PBMCs or T cells enriched from blood (not recorded which). The receptor set was obtained from a man in his forties who had recovered from COVID-19.

Details on this clone: At one end, the junction sequence differs from germline, possibly due to a read error. The V and J genes are TRBV5-5 and TRBJ2-7; D is possibly TRBD2 (5 bases). CDR1 and CDR2 (germline): SGHKS, YYEKEE (reference sequence). The CDR3 covers 13 residues. CDR3 loop: CASSATVRAASFF. In DNA form, the CDR3 reads TGTGCCAGCAGCGCAACTGTCAGAGCGGCAAGCTTCTTC.

The chain uses TRBV5-3 and TRBJ2-5, with 11 bases lining up with TRBD1. TRBV5-3 belongs to the ORF category, with a function that is uncertain. CDR3 length: 16 amino acids. V shed 0 bases, J shed 2 bases, and the junction held 3 bases outside the gene matches. Written as DNA, the CDR3 is TGTGCCAGAAGCTTGGTGGGACAGGGGGATCAAGAGACCCAGTACTTC. As protein: CARSLVGQGDQETQYF.

The chain employs TRBV28 and TRBJ2-7; 7 bases align to TRBD2. Germline CDR1 is MDHEN and CDR2 is SYDVKM. V shed 5 bases, J shed 0 bases, and the junction held 7 bases outside the gene matches. The CDR3 sequence is 15 residues long. CDR3 nucleotides: TGTGCCAGCAGTGCTAGCGGCCATAGCTCCTACGAGCAGTACTTC. This sequence encodes CASSASGHSSYEQYF.

V gene TRBV18 combines with J gene TRBJ1-5; D is undetermined. This CDR3 comprises 12 residues. The V end was cut by 6 bases, the J end by 4 bases, with 7 bases between. The germline V gene has CDR1 KGHSH and CDR2 LQKENI. The DNA of the CDR3 is TGTGCCAGCTCGCCCGGGAATCAGCCCCAGCATTTT. Protein product: CASSPGNQPQHF.

The rearrangement joins TRBV9 to TRBJ2-7, with a tentative D call TRBD1 (7 bases). Germline values: CDR1 SGDLS, CDR2 YYNGEE. The CDR3 is made up of 14 amino acids. Trimming shortened V by 4 bases and J by 4 bases, and 15 bases separated the two germline ends. The CDR3: CASSQTSGGYEQYF. Here the CDR3 DNA reads TGTGCCAGCAGCCAGACTTCAGGGGGGTACGAGCAGTACTTC.

The chain couples TRBV9 to TRBJ1-2, with 8 positions matching TRBD1. The CDR3 is made up of 13 amino acids. Germline loops: CDR1 SGDLS, CDR2 YYNGEE. The ends lost 3 bases at V and 3 bases at J; junction bases unmatched: 1. The CDR3 here is CASSATGDYGYTF. Written as DNA, the CDR3 is TGTGCCAGCAGCGCGACAGGGGACTATGGCTACACCTTC. Drawing the rest from reference TRBV9 and TRBJ1-2, the complete variable domain is DSGVTQTPKHLITATGQRVTLRCSPRSGDLSVYWYQQSLDQGLQFLIQYYNGEERAKGNILERFSAQQFPDLHSELNLSSLELGDSALYFCASSATGDYGYTFGSGTRLTVV.

The V and J genes are TRBV12-3 or TRBV12-4 and TRBJ2-7; 8 bases map to TRBD1. The CDR3 totals 13 residues. The trim removed 3 bases at V and 5 bases at J, leaving 3 bases unmatched. The CDR3 reads CASSLDRDNEQYF. The CDR3 DNA sequence: TGTGCCAGCAGTTTGGACAGGGACAACGAGCAGTACTTC.

The rearrangement links TRBV7-9 to TRBJ2-2; 11 bases agree with TRBD2. CDR1 is SEHNR, CDR2 FQNEAQ, per germline (reference sequence). The CDR3 totals 16 residues. V gave up 6 bases and J gave up 2 bases; unmatched junction bases: 5. In DNA, the CDR3 is TGTGCCAGCAGGCTAGCGGGAGGTGGTAACACCGGGGAGCTGTTTTTT. Translation: CASRLAGGGNTGELFF.

V usage is TRBV19 and J usage is TRBJ2-7; 8 positions match TRBD1. The CDR3 length is 13 residues. CDR1 and CDR2 from the germline V gene are LNHDA and SQIVND (reference sequence). The trim removed 3 bases at V and 2 bases at J, leaving 0 bases unmatched. CDR3 region: CASSMGQAYEQYF. The CDR3 DNA is TGTGCCAGTAGTATGGGACAGGCCTACGAGCAGTACTTC.

This sequence joins TRBV7-2 and TRBJ2-5; 7 bases match TRBD1. The V segment lost 5 bases and the J segment 0 bases; nucleotides outside the gene matches: 6. Germline V gene data show CDR1 as SGHTA and CDR2 as FQGNSA. The CDR3 is made up of 15 amino acids. Here the CDR3 reads CASSLQTGNQETQYF. DNA for the CDR3: TGTGCCAGCAGCCTTCAGACAGGGAACCAAGAGACCCAGTACTTC.

The rearrangement links TRBV9 to TRBJ1-3, with TRBD1 as a possible D gene (6 bases). V was shortened by 2 bases and J by 2 bases, with 8 bases between the two germline ends. CDR3 length: 14 residues. Looked up from germline, CDR1 is SGDLS and CDR2 is YYNGEE. In DNA form, the CDR3 reads TGTGCCAGCAGCGTTGGACAGACTGGAAACACCATATATTTT. This translates into CASSVGQTGNTIYF.

This sequence joins TRBV27 and TRBJ2-1; 7 positions match TRBD1. Germline V gene lookup returns CDR1 MNHEY and CDR2 SMNVEV (reference sequence). This CDR3 has 16 amino acids. V trimming: 6 bases; J trimming: 0 bases; junction bases outside the gene matches: 8. The DNA of the CDR3 is TGTGCCAGCAGGGGGACAGTTTTTAGCTCCTACAATGAGCAGTTCTTC. It codes for CASRGTVFSSYNEQFF.

The genes are TRBV9 and TRBJ2-4; 7 positions match TRBD2. V lost 2 bases, J lost 6 bases, and 5 bases stayed unmatched. The CDR3 consists of 14 residues. Germline V gene data show CDR1 as SGDLS and CDR2 as YYNGEE. CDR3 sequence reads: CASSVGLDGNIQYF. Here the CDR3 DNA reads TGTGCCAGCAGCGTCGGACTAGACGGAAACATTCAGTACTTC. Using reference TRBV9 and TRBJ2-4 for the parts outside the CDR3, the full variable domain is DSGVTQTPKHLITATGQRVTLRCSPRSGDLSVYWYQQSLDQGLQFLIQYYNGEERAKGNILERFSAQQFPDLHSELNLSSLELGDSALYFCASSVGLDGNIQYFGAGTRLSVL.

V and J are TRBV7-2 and TRBJ2-7, with D perhaps TRBD2 (5 bases). V shed 5 bases and J shed 6 bases, with 11 bases lying between them. Looked up from germline, CDR1 is SGHTA and CDR2 is FQGNSA. This CDR3 has 12 amino acids. The CDR3 reads CASSPPRGEQYF. Here the CDR3 DNA reads TGTGCCAGCAGCCCCCCTCGGGGCGAGCAGTACTTC.

V usage is TRBV19 and J usage is TRBJ2-5; the match to TRBD1 covers 7 bases. Unmatched junction bases numbered 8, after V lost 5 bases and J lost 2 bases. There are 15 residues in the CDR3. Germline V gene sequence: CDR1 LNHDA, CDR2 SQIVND (reference sequence). The CDR3 sequence is CASSARDSYQETQYF. The CDR3 coding sequence is TGTGCCAGTAGTGCCCGGGACAGCTATCAAGAGACCCAGTACTTC.

This rearrangement joins TRBV7-8 to TRBJ2-1; 7 bases map to TRBD1. J lost 6 bases, V lost 5 bases, and 7 bases had no gene match. CDR3 size: 14 residues. Germline-derived CDR1 and CDR2 are SGHVS and FQNEAQ. CDR3 region: CASSHGTVFNEQFF. The CDR3 bases are TGTGCCAGCAGCCACGGGACAGTCTTCAATGAGCAGTTCTTC.

The rearrangement joins TRBV28 to TRBJ2-7, with 14 bases identical to TRBD2. With V trimmed by 6 bases and J by 2 bases, 6 bases remained unmatched. The germline gives CDR1 MDHEN, CDR2 SYDVKM. The CDR3 contains 16 residues. The CDR3 reads CASRLSTSGRAYEQYF. The DNA for the CDR3 is TGTGCCAGCAGACTATCGACTAGCGGGAGGGCCTACGAGCAGTACTTC.

The sample holds one count of this clone. This chain links TRBV11-2 with TRBJ2-7; 9 bases line up with TRBD2. J was trimmed by 5 bases and V by 1 base; bases with no gene match: 3. CDR1 and CDR2 from the germline V gene are SGHAT and FQNNGV. This CDR3 contains 14 residues. CDR3: CASSLAGLAHEQYF. DNA for the CDR3: TGTGCCAGCAGCTTAGCGGGACTAGCCCACGAGCAGTACTTC.

The gene calls are TRBV5-1 and TRBJ2-3; 14 nucleotides line up with TRBD2. This CDR3 is built from 15 residues. Per germline, CDR1 SGHRS and CDR2 YFSETQ. Unmatched junction bases numbered 4, after V lost 4 bases and J lost 6 bases. CDR3 sequence: CASSPGLAGADTQYF. The CDR3, as DNA: TGCGCCAGCAGCCCGGGACTAGCGGGAGCGGATACGCAGTATTTT.

This chain uses TRBV11-2 with TRBJ2-7; D perhaps matches TRBD1 (5 bases). Per the germline V gene, CDR1 is SGHAT and CDR2 is FQNNGV. The length of the CDR3 is 14 residues. V was clipped by 5 bases and J by 5 bases, with 16 bases between them. CDR3 sequence: CASSAFSGSDEQYF. The DNA for the CDR3 is TGTGCCAGCAGCGCTTTTTCAGGGTCCGACGAGCAGTACTTC.

The chain uses TRBV5-4 and TRBJ2-7, with a tentative D call TRBD1 (6 bases). From germline, CDR1 is SGHNT and CDR2 YYREEE (reference sequence). Trimming took 2 bases from V and 9 from J, leaving 18 bases between them. The CDR3 sequence is 14 residues long. The CDR3: CASSFQGQIPLQYF. The CDR3 coding sequence is TGTGCCAGCAGCTTCCAGGGACAAATACCCCTGCAGTACTTC.

This clone appeared a single time. The chain links TRBV18 to TRBJ2-1; 7 positions agree with TRBD2. CDR1 and CDR2 from the germline V gene are KGHSH and LQKENI. This CDR3 contains 14 residues. The J segment lost 7 bases and the V segment lost 8 bases, leaving 11 bases of the junction unmatched. CDR3 sequence (DNA): TGTGCCAGCCTCCTGGGGGGGACTTCTAATGAGCAGTTCTTC. Protein product: CASLLGGTSNEQFF.

CDR3 DNA: TGTGCCAGCTCGACTGGACAGGGGGCCCGTGAAGCTTTCTTT. Protein product: CASSTGQGAREAFF. The chain combines TRBV18 with TRBJ1-1, with 11 bases that match TRBD1. Per the germline V gene, CDR1 is KGHSH and CDR2 is LQKENI. J was trimmed by 7 bases and V by 6 bases; bases with no gene match: 7. CDR3 size: 14 residues.